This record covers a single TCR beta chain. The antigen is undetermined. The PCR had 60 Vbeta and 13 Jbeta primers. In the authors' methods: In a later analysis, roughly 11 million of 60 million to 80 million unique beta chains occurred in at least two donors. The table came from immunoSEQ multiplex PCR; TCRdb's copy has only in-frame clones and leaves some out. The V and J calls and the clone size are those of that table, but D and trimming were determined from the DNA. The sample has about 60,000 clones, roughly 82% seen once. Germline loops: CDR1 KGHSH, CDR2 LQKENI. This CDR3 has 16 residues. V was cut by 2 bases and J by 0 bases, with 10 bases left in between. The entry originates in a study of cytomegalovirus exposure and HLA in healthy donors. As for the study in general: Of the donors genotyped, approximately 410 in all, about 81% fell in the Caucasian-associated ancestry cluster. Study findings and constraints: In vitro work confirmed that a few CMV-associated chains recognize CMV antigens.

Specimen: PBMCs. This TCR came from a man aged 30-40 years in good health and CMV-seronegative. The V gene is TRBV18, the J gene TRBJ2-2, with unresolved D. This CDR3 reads CASSPVRNANTGELFF. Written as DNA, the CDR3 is TGTGCCAGCTCACCAGTGAGGAATGCGAACACCGGGGAGCTGTTTTTT.